One sample yielded the 7 T cell receptor beta chains listed below, sequenced in a study of cytomegalovirus exposure and HLA in healthy donors. With 60 Vbeta and 13 Jbeta primers, the PCR was carried out. The method was immunoSEQ multiplex PCR; TCRdb's version includes in-frame clones alone and lacks a portion of them. The top ten hold less than 20% of the sample, which has under 50,000 clones, around three fifths seen once. Sample: PBMCs. These TCRs come from a man between 45 and 60 years old in good health and CMV-seropositive.

The CDR3 protein is CASSTTSGGADTQYF. In DNA, the CDR3 is TGTGCCAGCAGCACGACTAGCGGGGGCGCAGATACGCAGTATTTT. The V and J genes are TRBV14 and TRBJ2-3; 12 bases are shared with TRBD2. CDR1 is SGHDN and CDR2 is FVKESK in the germline V gene. This CDR3 has 15 amino acids. J was trimmed by 4 bases and V by 5 bases; bases with no gene match: 4.

In this sample, this clone turned up many times. V is TRBV5-1 and J is TRBJ1-1; no clear D. The CDR3 runs 14 residues. Trimming removed 3 bases from V and 1 base from J, with 10 bases in between. CDR1 SGHRS and CDR2 YFSETQ come from the germline V gene. The CDR3 DNA follows: TGCGCCAGCAGCTCCTCCGGGAGGAACACTGAAGCTTTCTTT. It translates to CASSSSGRNTEAFF.

A remark on this clone: An end of the junction differs from the germline gene, which may be a read error. Other DNA sequences in this sample translate to the same CDR3. V and J are TRBV19 and TRBJ1-1; no clear D. The length of the CDR3 is 14 residues. Looked up from germline, CDR1 is LNHDA and CDR2 is SQIVND (reference sequence). Written as DNA, the CDR3 is TGTGCCAGTAGTATCCCCGGGATGAATACTGAAGCTTTCTTT. This translates into CASSIPGMNTEAFF.

This chain uses TRBV30 with TRBJ1-1, with a weak D call TRBD1 (5 bases). Looked up from germline, CDR1 is GTSNPN and CDR2 is SVGIG (reference sequence). V lost 0 bases and J lost 3, with 8 bases in between. This CDR3 contains 13 residues. The CDR3, as DNA: TGTGCCTGGAGTGTACGGGGGGACACTGAAGCTTTCTTT. This sequence encodes CAWSVRGDTEAFF.

This clone was counted a few times. J is TRBJ1-5 and V is TRBV2, with TRBD1 as a possible D gene (5 bases). CDR1 and CDR2 from the germline V gene are SNHLY and FYNNEI. The CDR3 runs to 14 residues. V was shortened by 4 bases and J by 7 bases, with 14 bases between the two germline ends. The CDR3 protein is CASSAAGMGQPQHF. For the CDR3, the DNA is TGTGCCAGCAGTGCCGCAGGGATGGGGCAGCCCCAGCATTTT.

This rearrangement joins TRBV2 to TRBJ1-4; D may be TRBD1 (6 bases). Germline V gives CDR1 SNHLY, CDR2 FYNNEI. This CDR3 contains 14 residues. V lost 4 bases to trimming and J lost 8 bases, with 14 bases between them. The CDR3: CASSAQGNSEKLFF. For the CDR3, the DNA is TGTGCCAGCAGTGCTCAGGGGAATAGCGAAAAACTGTTTTTT.

This clone was seen a single time. The genes are TRBV6-5 and TRBJ2-5, with 12 bases aligning to TRBD2. The CDR3 consists of 15 residues. Germline CDR1 MNHEY, CDR2 SVGAGI. With 6 bases clipped from V and 5 bases from J, the junction kept 7 bases outside the gene matches. This chain's CDR3 is CASSKLAGGPETQYF. The DNA of the CDR3 is TGTGCCAGCAGCAAGCTAGCGGGGGGGCCTGAGACCCAGTACTTC.